Listed below are T cell receptor beta chains from one sample, sequenced in a study of T-cell memory formation after mild COVID-19. MiXCR, run by TCRdb on the 5' RACE reads, gives a single entry per CDR3 protein. The sample lists 350,000 to 500,000 distinct CDR3 sequences, 20% to 30% seen once, with less than 15% in the top ten. The sample was PBMCs or a T cell subset sorted from them (not recorded which). These receptors originate from an adult woman who had mild COVID-19 (a few samples of this study predate the infection). Cell type and time point are not known. The CDR3 runs from the conserved cysteine through the conserved F or W. A D gene is named only where the DNA matches it firmly. Rows give clone size only sometimes, using once, few, many, or a class for an expanded clone.

clone size: NA
V gene: TRBV6-1
J gene: TRBJ1-2
D gene: TRBD1
CDR3 protein: CASSEQGAYGYTF
CDR3 DNA: TGTGCCAGCAGTGAACAGGGGGCATATGGCTACACCTTC

clone size: NA
V gene: TRBV7-8
J gene: TRBJ2-1
D gene: NA
CDR3 protein: CASSSSAPGTRRHEQFF
CDR3 DNA: TGTGCCAGCAGCTCGAGCGCCCCCGGGACCAGACGCCATGAGCAGTTCTTC

clone size: NA
V gene: TRBV12-3/TRBV12-4
J gene: TRBJ1-2
D gene: NA
CDR3 protein: CASSPRGGPRNYGYTF
CDR3 DNA: TGTGCCAGCAGTCCTAGGGGGGGTCCTCGTAACTATGGCTACACCTTC

clone size: NA
V gene: TRBV12-3/TRBV12-4
J gene: TRBJ2-6
D gene: TRBD2
CDR3 protein: CASSQRGGGANVLTF
CDR3 DNA: TGTGCCAGCAGCCAGCGGGGGGGTGGGGCCAACGTCCTGACTTTC

clone size: few
V gene: TRBV3-1
J gene: TRBJ2-5
D gene: TRBD1
CDR3 protein: CASEDRVQETQYF
CDR3 DNA: TGTGCCAGCGAGGACAGGGTCCAAGAGACCCAGTACTTC

clone size: NA
V gene: TRBV10-3
J gene: TRBJ2-3
D gene: NA
CDR3 protein: CAIAGGQGDTQYF
CDR3 DNA: TGTGCCATCGCCGGGGGCCAGGGGGATACGCAGTATTTT

clone size: NA
V gene: TRBV7-9
J gene: TRBJ1-1
D gene: NA
CDR3 protein: CASSLEYFKREAFF
CDR3 DNA: TGTGCCAGCAGCTTAGAGTACTTCAAAAGGGAAGCTTTCTTT

clone size: few
V gene: TRBV5-5
J gene: TRBJ2-3
D gene: NA
CDR3 protein: CASSPGSPPDTQYF
CDR3 DNA: TGTGCCAGCAGCCCCGGGTCCCCCCCAGATACGCAGTATTTT

clone size: few
V gene: TRBV12-3/TRBV12-4
J gene: TRBJ2-2
D gene: NA
CDR3 protein: CASSFQGLHTGELFF
CDR3 DNA: TGTGCCAGCAGTTTCCAGGGACTTCACACCGGGGAGCTGTTTTTT

clone size: few
V gene: TRBV19
J gene: TRBJ2-7
D gene: TRBD2
CDR3 protein: CATAAGGYSSYEQYF
CDR3 DNA: TGTGCCACCGCGGCGGGGGGCTATAGCTCCTACGAGCAGTACTTC

clone size: few
V gene: TRBV7-3
J gene: TRBJ2-7
D gene: TRBD2
CDR3 protein: CASSLTGTSGDYEQYF
CDR3 DNA: TGTGCCAGCAGCTTAACTGGGACTAGCGGAGATTACGAGCAGTACTTC

clone size: NA
V gene: TRBV27
J gene: TRBJ2-1
D gene: NA
CDR3 protein: CASFYGTPRPNEQFF
CDR3 DNA: TGTGCCAGCTTCTACGGGACCCCTCGACCCAATGAGCAGTTCTTC

clone size: few
V gene: TRBV7-3
J gene: TRBJ2-2
D gene: NA
CDR3 protein: CASSFSGVTGELFF
CDR3 DNA: TGTGCCAGCAGCTTCTCCGGGGTCACCGGGGAGCTGTTTTTT

clone size: few
V gene: TRBV6-5
J gene: TRBJ2-3
D gene: NA
CDR3 protein: CASSPSGATDTQYF
CDR3 DNA: TGTGCCAGCAGTCCCTCCGGGGCCACAGATACGCAGTATTTT

clone size: few
V gene: TRBV7-6
J gene: TRBJ2-5
D gene: TRBD2
CDR3 protein: CASSLAGGKTQYF
CDR3 DNA: TGTGCCAGCAGCTTAGCGGGGGGGAAGACCCAGTACTTC

clone size: NA
V gene: TRBV5-1
J gene: TRBJ2-2
D gene: NA
CDR3 protein: CASSPSGPGELFF
CDR3 DNA: TGCGCCAGCAGCCCGAGTGGCCCCGGGGAGCTGTTTTTT

clone size: few
V gene: TRBV24-1
J gene: TRBJ2-3
D gene: NA
CDR3 protein: CATAGTTDTQYF
CDR3 DNA: TGTGCCACCGCCGGGACCACAGATACGCAGTATTTT

clone size: few
V gene: TRBV4-2
J gene: TRBJ2-3
D gene: NA
CDR3 protein: CASSQRAGGTDTQYF
CDR3 DNA: TGTGCCAGCAGCCAAAGGGCTGGGGGGACAGATACGCAGTATTTT

clone size: few
V gene: TRBV20-1
J gene: TRBJ2-5
D gene: TRBD1
CDR3 protein: CSARGTGLGETQYF
CDR3 DNA: TGCAGTGCTAGGGGGACAGGCCTCGGGGAGACCCAGTACTTC

clone size: NA
V gene: TRBV7-6
J gene: TRBJ2-7
D gene: NA
CDR3 protein: CASSLETTPFYEQYF
CDR3 DNA: TGTGCCAGCAGCTTAGAAACAACCCCATTTTACGAGCAGTACTTC

clone size: NA
V gene: TRBV5-1
J gene: TRBJ2-5
D gene: NA
CDR3 protein: CASSSLSSVQETQYF
CDR3 DNA: TGCGCCAGCAGCTCCCTCTCTAGCGTACAAGAGACCCAGTACTTC

clone size: NA
V gene: TRBV3-1
J gene: TRBJ2-1
D gene: NA
CDR3 protein: CASSQDWPNNEQFF
CDR3 DNA: TGTGCCAGCAGCCAAGATTGGCCCAACAATGAGCAGTTCTTC

clone size: few
V gene: TRBV4-3
J gene: TRBJ2-1
D gene: TRBD2
CDR3 protein: CASSQDPGLAGVWQFF
CDR3 DNA: TGCGCCAGCAGCCAAGATCCGGGACTAGCGGGAGTGTGGCAGTTCTTC

clone size: few
V gene: TRBV7-9
J gene: TRBJ2-1
D gene: TRBD2
CDR3 protein: CASSWTSGRYNEQFF
CDR3 DNA: TGTGCCAGCAGTTGGACTAGCGGGCGATACAATGAGCAGTTCTTC

clone size: few
V gene: TRBV6-6
J gene: TRBJ2-3
D gene: NA
CDR3 protein: CASNWEALSTDTQYF
CDR3 DNA: TGTGCCAGCAATTGGGAGGCCTTAAGCACAGATACGCAGTATTTT

clone size: many
V gene: TRBV5-1
J gene: TRBJ2-1
D gene: NA
CDR3 protein: CASSFGNEQFF
CDR3 DNA: TGTGCCAGCAGCTTCGGCAATGAGCAGTTCTTC

clone size: few
V gene: TRBV9
J gene: TRBJ2-2
D gene: NA
CDR3 protein: CASSVVGGPILNTGELFF
CDR3 DNA: TGTGCCAGCAGCGTAGTCGGAGGACCCATATTAAACACCGGGGAGCTGTTTTTT

clone size: NA
V gene: TRBV19
J gene: TRBJ2-4
D gene: TRBD2
CDR3 protein: CASSRGTSADIQYF
CDR3 DNA: TGTGCCAGTAGTAGAGGGACTAGCGCTGACATTCAGTACTTC

clone size: NA
V gene: TRBV4-1
J gene: TRBJ1-2
D gene: NA
CDR3 protein: CASSQVHGLTGLVHYGYTF
CDR3 DNA: TGCGCCAGCAGCCAAGTCCATGGCTTAACAGGGCTTGTACACTATGGCTACACCTTC

clone size: few
V gene: TRBV20-1
J gene: TRBJ2-4
D gene: NA
CDR3 protein: CSARKSDADIQYF
CDR3 DNA: TGCAGTGCTAGAAAATCCGACGCGGACATTCAGTACTTC

clone size: few
V gene: TRBV7-8
J gene: TRBJ1-6
D gene: NA
CDR3 protein: CASATGANYNSPLHF
CDR3 DNA: TGTGCCAGCGCGACAGGCGCGAACTATAATTCACCCCTCCACTTT

clone size: few
V gene: TRBV9
J gene: TRBJ2-2
D gene: TRBD2
CDR3 protein: CASSAGGLAGGLWRTGELFF
CDR3 DNA: TGTGCCAGCAGCGCCGGAGGACTAGCGGGGGGGCTATGGCGCACCGGGGAGCTGTTTTTT

clone size: NA
V gene: TRBV15
J gene: TRBJ2-3
D gene: NA
CDR3 protein: CATSTWGPLSTDTQYF
CDR3 DNA: TGTGCCACCAGCACATGGGGGCCGCTTAGCACAGATACGCAGTATTTT

clone size: few
V gene: TRBV24-1
J gene: TRBJ1-2
D gene: NA
CDR3 protein: CATSDFQGGYTF
CDR3 DNA: TGTGCCACCAGTGATTTCCAGGGTGGCTACACCTTC

clone size: NA
V gene: TRBV4-3
J gene: TRBJ2-1
D gene: NA
CDR3 protein: CASSQDPPNGGSPWNEQFF
CDR3 DNA: TGCGCCAGCAGCCAAGATCCCCCCAATGGGGGGTCGCCCTGGAATGAGCAGTTCTTC

clone size: few
V gene: TRBV5-4
J gene: TRBJ2-3
D gene: NA
CDR3 protein: CASSHAVAGTDTQYF
CDR3 DNA: TGTGCCAGCAGCCATGCCGTAGCGGGCACAGATACGCAGTATTTT